This is a list of T cell receptor beta chains from one sample in a study of blood T cell repertoires in COVID-19. Profiling relied on immunoSEQ multiplex PCR, and the TCRdb table lists in-frame clones only, not all of them. The profile shows about 99,000 clones, about 86% of them singletons. Specimen: peripheral blood. The source is a woman in her sixties in a cohort sampled during active or convalescent COVID-19. CDR3s leave out the opening cysteine and the closing phenylalanine or tryptophan.

j_call: TRBJ1-1
v_call: TRBV11-2
cdr3_aa: ASSLDFGPNTEAF

j_call: TRBJ1-5
v_call: TRBV6-4
cdr3_aa: ASSLAPGAQPQH

j_call: TRBJ1-6
v_call: TRBV19
cdr3_aa: ASSSGTVNSPLH

j_call: TRBJ2-5
v_call: TRBV19
cdr3_aa: ASTRGGTQY

j_call: TRBJ2-7
v_call: TRBV11-1
cdr3_aa: ASSSGQGAAYEQY

j_call: TRBJ2-7
v_call: TRBV6-5
cdr3_aa: ASSSLNEQY

j_call: TRBJ2-1
v_call: TRBV6-5
cdr3_aa: ASRQTGGGYNEQF

j_call: TRBJ2-1
v_call: TRBV30
cdr3_aa: AWSLAGGLGEQF

j_call: TRBJ1-5
v_call: TRBV6-5
cdr3_aa: ASSYSYRNNQPQH

j_call: TRBJ2-7
v_call: TRBV2
cdr3_aa: ASSDAYEQY

j_call: TRBJ2-3
v_call: TRBV7-9
cdr3_aa: ASSQAPSGGWDTQY

j_call: TRBJ1-2
v_call: TRBV5-1
cdr3_aa: ASSLERGGYT

j_call: TRBJ1-3
v_call: TRBV3-1/TRBV3-2
cdr3_aa: ASSATGGGGNTIY

j_call: TRBJ1-2
v_call: TRBV2
cdr3_aa: ASSGTVYGYT

j_call: TRBJ2-1
v_call: TRBV30
cdr3_aa: AWNALQGAVNEQF

j_call: TRBJ2-7
v_call: TRBV20-1
cdr3_aa: SAVLEVEQY

j_call: TRBJ2-2
v_call: TRBV18
cdr3_aa: ASSQQGNTGELF